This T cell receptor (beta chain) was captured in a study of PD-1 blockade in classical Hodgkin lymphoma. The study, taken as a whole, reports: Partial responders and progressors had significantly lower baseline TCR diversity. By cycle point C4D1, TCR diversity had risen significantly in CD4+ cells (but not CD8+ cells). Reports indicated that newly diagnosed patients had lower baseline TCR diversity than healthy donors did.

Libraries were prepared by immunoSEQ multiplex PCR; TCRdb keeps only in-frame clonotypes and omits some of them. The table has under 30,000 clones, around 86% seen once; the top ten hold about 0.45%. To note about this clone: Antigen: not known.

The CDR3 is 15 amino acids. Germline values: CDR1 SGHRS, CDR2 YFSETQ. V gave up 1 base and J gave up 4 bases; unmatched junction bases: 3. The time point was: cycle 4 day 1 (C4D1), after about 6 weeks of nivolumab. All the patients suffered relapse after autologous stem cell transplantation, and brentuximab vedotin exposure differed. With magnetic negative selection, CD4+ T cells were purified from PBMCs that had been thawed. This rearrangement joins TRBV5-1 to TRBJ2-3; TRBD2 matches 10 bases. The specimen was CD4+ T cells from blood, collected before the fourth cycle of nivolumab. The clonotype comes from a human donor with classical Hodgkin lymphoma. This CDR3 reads CASSLSAGGPDTQYF. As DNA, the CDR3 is TGCGCCAGCAGCTTGTCAGCGGGAGGGCCAGATACGCAGTATTTT. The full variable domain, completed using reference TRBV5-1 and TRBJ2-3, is KAGVTQTPRYLIKTRGQQVTLSCSPISGHRSVSWYQQTPGQGLQFLFEYFSETQRNKGNFPGRFSGRQFSNSRSEMNVSTLELGDSALYLCASSLSAGGPDTQYFGPGTRLTVL.